Listed here is a single T cell receptor (beta chain). From germline, CDR1 is ENHRY and CDR2 SYGVKD. V was cut by 4 bases and J by 4 bases, with 11 bases left in between. This CDR3 is 13 amino acids long. This entry belongs to a study of blood T cell repertoires in COVID-19. On the study more broadly: COVID-19 samples from acute and convalescent phases originated in the United States, Italy and Spain.

Per the authors' pipeline: Reference gene primer amplification in the assay estimated nucleated cell counts. Assay: immunoSEQ multiplex PCR; the TCRdb copy retains only in-frame clones and omits some. V and J calls and clone size follow that table, whereas D and trimming were derived from the DNA. The sample has over 20,000 clones, approximately 80% seen once; the top ten hold around 48%. This receptor was obtained from an older man with acute or convalescent COVID-19. V gene TRBV10-3 combines with J gene TRBJ2-7, with D perhaps TRBD2 (6 bases). The sequencing input was peripheral blood. DNA for the CDR3: TGTGCCATCAGTGCGGCGGGATCTTACGAGCAGTACTTC. Translated: CAISAAGSYEQYF.